This TCR beta chain was identified during a study of T-cell memory formation after mild COVID-19 (dated by TCRdb to about 2021). Broadly, across the study: TCR sequence clusters from the two donors were found to be largely donor specific. The cohort comprised two young, previously healthy adult volunteers, one female and one male. Longitudinal TCRalpha and TCRbeta repertoire sequencing tracked T-cell clones expanding and contracting after mild COVID-19 in two donors. On the study overall, not on this receptor specifically: Clones contracting from day 15 to 85 had balanced CD4/CD8 phenotypes, while a second wave expanding from day 15 to 37 was biased towards CD4+. SARS-CoV-2 specificity of the second-wave clones peaking on day 37 was not confirmed. Some responding clones were detected in pre-infection memory, suggesting pre-existing cross-reactive memory T cells joined the SARS-CoV-2 response. Contracting CD4+ clones were found mainly in CM and EM memory subsets, while CD8+ clones were enriched in EMRA. Only a couple of mild cases were covered in the study, and larger cohorts including severe cases with pre-infection samples were considered necessary.

The V end gives up 5 bases and the J end 5 bases, leaving 10 bases in the junction not matched to a gene. CDR1 is given as SEHNR and CDR2 as FQNEAQ, both from the germline V gene (reference sequence). Measured from the cysteine to the phenylalanine, the CDR3 is 15 residues long. Only CDR3 DNA is held: 45 bases, read in frame from base 1. Sequencing took place on an Illumina NovaSeq 6000. TCRalpha and TCRbeta cDNA libraries were built by 5'RACE with constant-segment primers, adding sample barcodes and unique molecular identifiers. RNA was extracted from every sample with Trizol reagent. Libraries were amplified in two PCR steps, with a second sample barcode and Illumina TruSeq adapters added in the second step. Sequencing of libraries was performed on an Illumina NovaSeq with 2 x 150 bp paired-end reads. Regarding the original processing steps: The reads were demultiplexed and collapsed into UMI-guided consensus sequences using migec v1.2.7. With mixcr v2.1.11, UMI consensuses were aligned to TRA and TRB V and J templates and assembled into clonotypes. A clonotype was counted as expanded or contracted only if both edgeR and NoisET called the change significant, with noise models trained on biological replicates. edgeR calls used a false discovery rate-adjusted p below 0.01 and a log2 fold-change threshold of 1. As an exploratory analysis of dynamics, PCA with hierarchical clustering was applied to max-normalized trajectories of the 1000 most abundant clonotypes. Each responding clone was given a CD4 or CD8 phenotype based on the CD4+ and CD8+ repertoires, which had been sequenced separately. The public reads were reanalyzed by TCRdb: fastp trimming at Q25, MiXCR alignment, in-frame beta chains only. Every distinct CDR3 protein forms one entry, paired with its most common genes and DNA. The V and J calls follow TCRdb's processing rather than the paper's. This sample comprises under 200,000 distinct CDR3 sequences, around a tenth of them detected only once. 3.5% to 4% of the sample belongs to the ten largest clones.

Ficoll-Paque density gradient centrifugation was the method used to isolate PBMCs. With regard to this clonotype: Its binding antigen is unknown. No clone much larger than this one lies a single base away; base qualities are absent.

The material sequenced was PBMCs or a T cell subset sorted from them (not recorded which). The chain is encoded by TRBV7-9 joined to TRBJ1-1, and TRBD1 aligns with 8 junction nucleotides. The TCR sequence derives from a man younger than 35 who had mild COVID-19 (a few samples of this study predate the infection). The sample titles of this study are shuffled in the database, so cell type and time point are left out; the donor was told from shared clones. CDR3 reads: CASSPRAGGFTEAFF. At the DNA level, the sequence is TGTGCCAGCAGCCCAAGGGCAGGGGGCTTTACTGAAGCTTTCTTT. Reference TRBV7-9 and TRBJ1-1 proteins supply the regions before and after the CDR3; the full variable domain is: DTGVSQNPRHKITKRGQNVTFRCDPISEHNRLYWYRQTLGQGPEFLTYFQNEAQLEKSRLLSDRFSAERPKGSFSTLEIQRTEQGDSAMYLCASSPRAGGFTEAFFGQGTRLTVV.